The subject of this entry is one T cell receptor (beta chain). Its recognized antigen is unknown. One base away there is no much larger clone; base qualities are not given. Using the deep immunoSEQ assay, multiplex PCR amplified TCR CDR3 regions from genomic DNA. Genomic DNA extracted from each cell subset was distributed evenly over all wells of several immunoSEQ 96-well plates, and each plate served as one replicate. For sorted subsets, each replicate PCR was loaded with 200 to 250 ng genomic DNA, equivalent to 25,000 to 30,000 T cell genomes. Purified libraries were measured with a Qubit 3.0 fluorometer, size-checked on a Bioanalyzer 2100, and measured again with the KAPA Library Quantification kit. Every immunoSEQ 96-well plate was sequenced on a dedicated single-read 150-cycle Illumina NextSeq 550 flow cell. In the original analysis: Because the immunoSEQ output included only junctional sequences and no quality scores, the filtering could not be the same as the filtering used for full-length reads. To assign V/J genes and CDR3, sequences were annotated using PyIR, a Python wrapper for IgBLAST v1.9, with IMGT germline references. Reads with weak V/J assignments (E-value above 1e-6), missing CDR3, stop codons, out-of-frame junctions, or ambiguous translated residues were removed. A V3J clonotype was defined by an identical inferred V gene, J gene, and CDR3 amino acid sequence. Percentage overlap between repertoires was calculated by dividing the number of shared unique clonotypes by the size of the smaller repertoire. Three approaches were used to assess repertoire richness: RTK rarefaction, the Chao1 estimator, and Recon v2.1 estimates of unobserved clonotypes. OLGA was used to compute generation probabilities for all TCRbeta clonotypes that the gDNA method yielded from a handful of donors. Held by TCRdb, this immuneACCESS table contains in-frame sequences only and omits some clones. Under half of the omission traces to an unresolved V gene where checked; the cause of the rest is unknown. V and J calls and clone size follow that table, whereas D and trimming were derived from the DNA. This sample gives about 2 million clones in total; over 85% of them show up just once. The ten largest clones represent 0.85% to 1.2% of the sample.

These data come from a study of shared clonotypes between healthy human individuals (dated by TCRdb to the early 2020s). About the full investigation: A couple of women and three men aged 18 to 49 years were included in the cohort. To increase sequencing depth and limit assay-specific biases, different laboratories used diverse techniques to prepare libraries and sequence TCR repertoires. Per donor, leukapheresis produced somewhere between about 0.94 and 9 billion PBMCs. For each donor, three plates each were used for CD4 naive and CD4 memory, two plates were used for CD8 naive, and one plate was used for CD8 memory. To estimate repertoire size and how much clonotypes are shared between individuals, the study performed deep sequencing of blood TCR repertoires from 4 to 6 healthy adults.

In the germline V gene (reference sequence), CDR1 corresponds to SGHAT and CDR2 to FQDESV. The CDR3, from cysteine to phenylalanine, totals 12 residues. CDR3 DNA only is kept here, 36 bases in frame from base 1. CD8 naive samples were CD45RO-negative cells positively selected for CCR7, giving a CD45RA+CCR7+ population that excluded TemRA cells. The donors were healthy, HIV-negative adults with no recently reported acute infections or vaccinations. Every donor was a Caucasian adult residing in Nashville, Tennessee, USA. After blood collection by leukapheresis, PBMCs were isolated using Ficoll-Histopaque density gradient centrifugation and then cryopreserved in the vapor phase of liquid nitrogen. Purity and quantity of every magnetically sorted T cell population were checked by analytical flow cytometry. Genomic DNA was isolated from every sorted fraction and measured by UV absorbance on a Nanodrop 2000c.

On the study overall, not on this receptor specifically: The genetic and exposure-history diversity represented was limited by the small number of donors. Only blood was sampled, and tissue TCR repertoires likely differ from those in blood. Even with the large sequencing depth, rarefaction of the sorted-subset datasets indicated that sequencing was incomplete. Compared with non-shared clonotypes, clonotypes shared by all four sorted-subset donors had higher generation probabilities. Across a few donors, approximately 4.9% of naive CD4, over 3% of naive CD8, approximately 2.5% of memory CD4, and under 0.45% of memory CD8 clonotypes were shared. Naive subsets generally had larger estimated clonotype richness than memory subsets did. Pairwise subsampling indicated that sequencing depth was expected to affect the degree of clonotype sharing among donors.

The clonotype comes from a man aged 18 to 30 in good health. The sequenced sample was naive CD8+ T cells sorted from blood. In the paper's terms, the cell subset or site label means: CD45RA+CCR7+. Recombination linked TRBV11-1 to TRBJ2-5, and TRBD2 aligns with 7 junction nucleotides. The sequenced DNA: TGTGCAAGCGGGGCTAGGATGGGGACCCAGTACTTC. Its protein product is CASGARMGTQYF.